Shown below are 3 T cell receptor beta chains from a single sample sequenced in a study of control samples from healthy donors and cancer patients. The method was immunoSEQ multiplex PCR; TCRdb's version includes in-frame clones alone and lacks a portion of them. Of roughly 400,000 clones in the sample, 80% to 95% are singletons; the top ten hold more than 6%. The specimen was PBMCs. The receptors derive from a man aged 35 to 55 with head and neck cancer.

The chain uses TRBV15 and TRBJ2-5; D is uncertain. Germline V gives CDR1 LNHNV, CDR2 YYDKDF (reference sequence). Trimming removed 2 bases at V and 5 bases at J, with 21 bases between. The CDR3 contains 17 residues. The CDR3 sequence: CATSRPRPGKPGETQYF. The CDR3 nucleotides are TGTGCCACCAGCAGACCTCGGCCAGGAAAACCTGGGGAGACCCAGTACTTC.

The J gene is TRBJ1-1, the V gene TRBV10-3; D is unresolved. V lost 2 bases and J 4 bases, leaving 8 bases between the germline ends. The germline V gene encodes CDR1 ENHRY and CDR2 SYGVKD. The CDR3 runs to 13 residues. The CDR3 sequence is CAISEGVGTEAFF. The CDR3 coding sequence is TGTGCCATCAGTGAGGGGGTCGGCACTGAAGCTTTCTTT.

Only one count was recorded for this clone. This chain links TRBV7-8 with TRBJ1-2, with D tentatively TRBD1 (5 bases). The germline V gene has CDR1 SGHVS and CDR2 FQNEAQ. V lost 6 bases and J 2 bases, leaving 19 bases between the germline ends. CDR3 length: 16 residues. CDR3 coding DNA: TGTGCCAGCAGGGAGGGGAGAAGCAGAACCAACTATGGCTACACCTTC. The encoded protein is CASREGRSRTNYGYTF.